This entry concerns a single TCR beta chain. The repertoire was sequenced with immunoSEQ multiplex PCR; TCRdb's copy has only in-frame clones and lacks some. The sample lists 210,000 or so clones, roughly 80% occurring once. The data were obtained in a study of blood T cell repertoires in COVID-19. The sequencing input was peripheral blood. This clonotype was sampled from a woman aged 80 or older with active or convalescent COVID-19.

DNA of the CDR3: TGTGCCAGCAGTCGCACAGGGTCTTTAGGGGAGGGGGAGACCCAGTACTTC. It is translated as CASSRTGSLGEGETQYF. The gene calls are TRBV28 and TRBJ2-5, with D possibly TRBD2 on 7 matching bases. The CDR3 has 17 amino acids. Trimming pared 5 bases from V and 5 bases from J, leaving 24 bases between. The germline V gene has CDR1 MDHEN and CDR2 SYDVKM.